This paragraph covers one T cell receptor (beta chain) sequence. These data originate in a study of somatic mutations in cytotoxic T cells in rheumatoid arthritis. Trimming cost V 6 bases and J 0 bases; bases outside gene matches: 2. Per germline, CDR1 WNHNN and CDR2 SYGVQD (reference sequence). The CDR3 runs 13 residues. The protocol was immunoSEQ multiplex PCR, while the TCRdb copy is restricted to in-frame clones and leaves out a portion. Of 5,500 to 6,000 clones listed, 80% to 85% are singletons. Sequenced: CD8+ T cells sorted from blood. The gene calls are TRBV10-1 and TRBJ2-7, with TRBD1 matching over 7 bases. The sequence came from an adult with rheumatoid arthritis. The CDR3 DNA reads TGCGCCAGCAGAGGGGACAGCTCCTACGAGCAGTACTTC. Protein product: CASRGDSSYEQYF.